The 6 T cell receptor beta chains listed next were all sequenced from one sample in a study of T cell repertoires in cytomegalovirus infection. Their recognized antigens are unknown. Each CDR3 protein gets one entry after TCRdb re-called the reads with MiXCR. The repertoire has under 90,000 distinct CDR3 sequences, 40% to 50% of them found once; the top ten carry over 90%. The sequencing here drew on CD8+ T cells from cultured PBMCs, taken from culture after CMV antigen stimulation. The receptors stem from a human donor in good health (CMV status not recorded). Some clones in this sample may be carry-over from other donors' samples.

V is TRBV7-2 and J is TRBJ1-5; no clear D gene. The germline gives CDR1 SGHTA, CDR2 FQGNSA. Trimming removed 0 bases from V and 4 bases from J, with 10 bases in between. The CDR3 is 15 residues long. The CDR3 DNA follows: TGTGCCAGCAGCTTAGCGCTAGGAGGGAATCAGCCCCAGCATTTT. Translated: CASSLALGGNQPQHF. Filled out from reference TRBV7-2 and TRBJ1-5, the complete variable domain reads GAGVSQSPSNKVTEKGKDVELRCDPISGHTALYWYRQSLGQGLEFLIYFQGNSAPDKSGLPSDRFSAERTGGSVSTLTIQRTQQEDSAVYLCASSLALGGNQPQHFGDGTRLSIL.

Only a few counts were recorded for this clonotype. The V call is TRBV27, the J call TRBJ2-7; D is undetermined. CDR3 length equals 13 residues. V was trimmed by 5 bases and J by 0 bases, leaving 8 bases between them. CDR1 and CDR2 from the germline V gene are MNHEY and SMNVEV (reference sequence). The CDR3 loop is CASSGRVSYEQYF. The CDR3 DNA reads as TGTGCCAGCAGTGGTCGTGTCTCCTACGAGCAGTACTTC.

The chain combines TRBV20-1 with TRBJ1-5; TRBD1 agrees at 7 bases. Germline lookup yields CDR1 DFQATT and CDR2 SNEGSKA (reference sequence). Trimming cost V 5 bases and J 1 base; bases outside gene matches: 11. The CDR3 is 16 amino acids. This CDR3 is CSASTGRVWSNQPQHF. CDR3 nucleotide sequence: TGCAGTGCTTCGACAGGGCGAGTGTGGAGCAATCAGCCCCAGCATTTT.

This sequence joins TRBV7-6 and TRBJ2-6; the match to TRBD2 covers 9 bases. CDR1 is SGHVS and CDR2 is FNYEAQ in the germline V gene. The CDR3 has 23 amino acids. V dropped 5 bases and J dropped 11; count of bases not matched to a gene: 34. The CDR3 spells CASSSHEGGATSTLAGVVHVLTF. CDR3 in DNA: TGTGCCAGCAGCAGCCACGAGGGGGGTGCCACTTCAACTTTAGCGGGAGTAGTCCACGTCCTGACTTTC.

V is TRBV6-2 or TRBV6-3 and J is TRBJ1-1, with D unclear. Trimming pared 9 bases from V and 1 base from J, leaving 18 bases between. Germline CDR1 and CDR2: MNHEY and SVGEGT. CDR3 length equals 15 residues. The CDR3 here is CASSRSLYPNTEAFF. CDR3 DNA sequence: TGTGCCAGTTCCAGGTCACTATACCCGAACACTGAAGCTTTCTTT.

The chain couples TRBV10-2 to TRBJ1-1, with a weak D call TRBD1 (6 bases). Germline assignment: CDR1 WSHSY and CDR2 SAAADI. The CDR3 consists of 14 residues. V lost 7 bases and J lost 3, with 15 bases in between. CDR3 region: CASTNRDTYTEAFF. The CDR3, as DNA: TGCGCCAGCACCAACAGGGACACTTACACTGAAGCTTTCTTT.